The 10 T cell receptor beta chains below come from one sample, sequenced in a study of early T cells in non-severe SARS-CoV-2 infection. TCRdb re-derived calls from the 5' RACE reads in MiXCR, one entry per CDR3 protein. The table lists fewer than 80,000 distinct CDR3 sequences, 12% of them singletons. Sequenced sample: whole blood. The receptors originated from an adult who was a healthcare worker with PCR-confirmed SARS-CoV-2 infection or an uninfected control (not recorded which).

This clonotype was found many times. CDR3 amino acids: CAISGGGNTEAFF. Here the CDR3 DNA reads TGTGCCATCAGTGGGGGCGGGAACACTGAAGCTTTCTTT. The rearrangement joins TRBV10-3 to TRBJ1-1, with a tentative D call TRBD1 (5 bases). Germline lookup yields CDR1 ENHRY and CDR2 SYGVKD. V lost 4 bases and J lost 1, with 7 bases in between. This CDR3 is 13 amino acids long.

The J gene is TRBJ2-7, the V gene TRBV29-1; the D gene is possibly TRBD1 (6 bases). This CDR3 contains 10 residues. Germline CDR1 is SQVTM and CDR2 is ANQGSEA. V lost 6 bases to trimming and J lost 5 bases, with 8 bases between them. CDR3 coding DNA: TGCAGCGTCCGGGACAACGAGCAGTACTTC. Protein: CSVRDNEQYF.

This clonotype was detected many times. The rearrangement links TRBV10-3 to TRBJ2-5; D is uncertain. The CDR3 extends over 15 amino acids. V shed 0 bases and J shed 5 bases, with 13 bases lying between them. Germline V gives CDR1 ENHRY, CDR2 SYGVKD. The CDR3 reads CAISESDTDGETQYF. For the CDR3, the DNA is TGTGCCATCAGTGAGTCAGACACCGACGGGGAGACCCAGTACTTC.

The table lists this clonotype with many counts. The chain carries TRBV20-1 and TRBJ2-7; D gene ambiguous. The germline CDR1 and CDR2 sequences are DFQATT and SNEGSKA (reference sequence). This CDR3 has 13 residues. The V end lost 0 bases, the J end lost 3 bases, and 9 bases lay between the germline ends. CDR3 sequence: CSARDQTIYEQYF. The CDR3 region has the DNA TGCAGTGCTAGAGATCAAACTATCTACGAGCAGTACTTC.

This clonotype was seen only a few times. This sequence may be a read error, since a much larger clone differs from it by one base. The chain couples TRBV28 to TRBJ2-7; possibly TRBD1 for D (5 bases). Trimming left V 3 bases short and J 5 bases short, with 5 bases between. CDR1 and CDR2 from the germline V gene are MDHEN and SYDVKM. The CDR3 has 11 amino acids. CDR3 DNA sequence: TGTGCCAGCAGTTTCAGGGACGAGCAGTACTTC. It yields the protein CASSFRDEQYF.

This clonotype was seen once. The V call is TRBV4-2, the J call TRBJ2-6; no clear D gene. Germline CDR1 is LGHNA and CDR2 is YNFKEQ. V was shortened by 4 bases and J by 0 bases, with 4 bases between the two germline ends. This CDR3 is 14 amino acids long. The CDR3 sequence: CASSRGSGANVLTF. CDR3 coding DNA: TGTGCCAGCAGCCGGGGCTCTGGGGCCAACGTCCTGACTTTC.

V and J are TRBV6-6 and TRBJ2-6; D uncertain. CDR1 MNHNY and CDR2 SVGAGI come from the germline V gene (reference sequence). CDR3 length: 15 residues. The V end was cut by 2 bases, the J end by 1 base, with 6 bases between. The CDR3 DNA follows: TGTGCCAGCAGTTACGTGATTTCTGGGGCCAACGTCCTGACTTTC. The encoded protein is CASSYVISGANVLTF.

This clonotype came up many times. The gene calls are TRBV2 and TRBJ2-3; D possibly corresponds to TRBD2 (6 bases). This CDR3 is built from 14 residues. CDR1 and CDR2 (germline): SNHLY, FYNNEI. V was clipped by 9 bases and J by 3 bases, with 16 bases between them. In DNA, the CDR3 is TGTGCCAGAAACCGGGACTTTAGAACAGATACGCAGTATTTT. Its protein product is CARNRDFRTDTQYF.

This clonotype was recorded at least ten times. This chain joins TRBV7-2 and TRBJ1-1; maybe TRBD1 (5 bases). The germline CDR1 and CDR2 sequences are SGHTA and FQGNSA. The V and J ends lost 3 bases and 1 base respectively, with 9 bases between them. CDR3 size: 14 residues. The CDR3 region is CASSLRRGNTEAFF. The CDR3 DNA reads as TGTGCCAGCAGCTTGAGGAGGGGGAACACTGAAGCTTTCTTT.

This clonotype is medium-sized. This chain uses TRBV11-2 with TRBJ2-3, with TRBD2 identical over 7 bases. This CDR3 comprises 17 residues. Per the germline V gene, CDR1 is SGHAT and CDR2 is FQNNGV. V was pared by 1 base and J by 2 bases, with 9 bases of the junction left unmatched. The CDR3 reads CASSLASSGTSTDTQYF. The CDR3 region has the DNA TGTGCCAGCAGCTTAGCCTCTAGCGGCACCTCCACAGATACGCAGTATTTT. The variable domain in full, completed from reference TRBV11-2 and TRBJ2-3, reads EAGVAQSPRYKIIEKRQSVAFWCNPISGHATLYWYQQILGQGPKLLIQFQNNGVVDDSQLPKDRFSAERLKGVDSTLKIQPAKLEDSAVYLCASSLASSGTSTDTQYFGPGTRLTVL.